This TCR beta chain stems from a study of long-term antiretroviral therapy in people with HIV. The CDR3 spans 13 residues. V lost 2 bases and J 4 bases, leaving 6 bases between the germline ends. In germline, CDR1 is MDHEN, CDR2 SYDVKM. They ran version v3.0 of the immunoSEQ assay at survey level. The data were produced by immunoSEQ multiplex PCR, yet TCRdb's version contains in-frame clones alone and is incomplete. The table lists about 17,000 clones, approximately 81% of them singletons. The genes are TRBV28 and TRBJ2-1; possible D gene TRBD1, 5 bases. Sequencing was performed on unsorted PBMCs, taken 0.3 years before starting antiretroviral therapy. The clonotype was recovered from a man aged 50-60 years with HIV. For the CDR3, the DNA is TGTGCCAGCAGTTTAAGGGGATACAATGAGCAGTTCTTC. It translates to CASSLRGYNEQFF.